Following are 18 T cell receptor beta chains from one sample sequenced in a study of Graves' ophthalmopathy and Graves' hyperthyroidism. Amplification of TCR beta CDR3 regions used RNA transcripts. The first-round RT-PCR employed HTBI primers together with the Qiagen OneStep RT-PCR kit. A multiplex PCR was then performed as the second round. Via MiXCR, TCRdb re-called the multiplex PCR reads, giving one row per CDR3 protein. The sample comprises over 450,000 distinct CDR3 sequences, about an eighth of which are singletons, and around 9.8% rests with the top ten. Sequencing input: blood. The receptors originated from a woman aged 25 to 45 with Graves' ophthalmopathy.

This clonotype was recorded once. A read error is possible here, since a much larger clone lies one base away. The CDR3 ends on some other residue instead of the conserved phenylalanine or tryptophan, so this is likely a read error. The chain combines TRBV11-2 with TRBJ1-1, with unresolved D. In germline, CDR1 is SGHAT, CDR2 FQNNGV. The CDR3 consists of 14 residues. The CDR3: CASSLGISNTKAFL. As DNA, the CDR3 is TGTGCCAGCAGCTTGGGAATATCGAACACTAAAGCTTTCCTT.

Ten or more counts support this clonotype. The V gene is TRBV6-1, the J gene TRBJ1-1; D perhaps matches TRBD1 (6 bases). The CDR3 contains 13 residues. Germline V gene lookup returns CDR1 MNHNS and CDR2 SASEGT. The CDR3 DNA reads TGTGCAGTACAGGGAACGGGACGCACTGAAGCTTTCTTT. Its translation is CAVQGTGRTEAFF.

This clonotype was seen repeatedly, ten times or more. The genes are TRBV5-5 and TRBJ1-1, with 9 bases matching TRBD1. The trim removed 2 bases at V and 7 bases at J, leaving 9 bases unmatched. Germline-derived CDR1 and CDR2 are SGHKS and YYEKEE (reference sequence). This CDR3 spans 15 amino acids. CDR3 protein: CASSFGDRDEFEAFF. The DNA of the CDR3 is TGTGCCAGCAGCTTCGGGGACAGGGATGAATTTGAAGCTTTCTTT.

The chain combines TRBV12-3 or TRBV12-4 with TRBJ1-1; D possibly corresponds to TRBD1 (5 bases). V lost 3 bases, J lost 4 bases, and 9 bases lay in between. The CDR3 has 13 amino acids. CDR3 nucleotides: TGTGCCAGCAGTTTCAGGGTCTGCACTGAAGCTTTCTTT. Encoded protein: CASSFRVCTEAFF.

At least ten counts were recorded for this clonotype. The rearrangement joins TRBV11-2 to TRBJ2-5; D call uncertain. The length of the CDR3 is 11 residues. The germline gives CDR1 SGHAT, CDR2 FQNNGV. V was clipped by 4 bases and J by 7 bases, with 7 bases between them. The CDR3 DNA reads TGTGCCAGCAGCTCCCTCGGGACCCAGTACTTC. Amino acid sequence: CASSSLGTQYF.

This clonotype has a count of ten or more. The chain couples TRBV2 to TRBJ1-3; maybe TRBD1 (5 bases). Trimming removed 1 base from V and 6 bases from J, with 13 bases in between. This CDR3 has 15 residues. From germline, CDR1 is SNHLY and CDR2 FYNNEI. The CDR3 loop reads CASSEGPGLLNTIYF. CDR3 DNA: TGTGCCAGCAGTGAAGGGCCGGGGCTTTTAAACACCATATATTTT.

This clonotype was seen at least ten times. V usage is TRBV6-1 and J usage is TRBJ2-7, with no clear D. The CDR3 loop spans 11 amino acids. CDR1 MNHNS and CDR2 SASEGT come from the germline V gene. Trimming shortened V by 6 bases and J by 6 bases, and 9 bases separated the two germline ends. The chain's CDR3 is CASRTFPEQYF. DNA for the CDR3: TGTGCCAGCAGGACTTTCCCCGAGCAGTACTTC.

This clonotype came up many times. The V call is TRBV12-3 or TRBV12-4, the J call TRBJ2-2; TRBD1 might be the D (6 bases). The ends were cut back, 6 bases at V and 4 bases at J, with 9 bases in the middle. This CDR3 contains 13 residues. The CDR3 here is CASRTGFTGELFF. In DNA, the CDR3 is TGTGCCAGCAGAACAGGGTTCACCGGGGAGCTGTTTTTT.

This clonotype was counted only a few times. This chain uses TRBV29-1 with TRBJ1-1; D not certain. This CDR3 contains 14 residues. V was clipped by 6 bases and J by 7 bases, with 21 bases between them. Germline V gene sequence: CDR1 SQVTM, CDR2 ANQGSEA. This chain's CDR3 is CSVNSEHSEGEAFF. The CDR3 bases are TGCAGCGTCAACAGCGAACACTCGGAGGGTGAAGCTTTCTTT.

About this clonotype: A read error may explain this, as a much larger clone is one base away. This chain connects TRBV6-5 to TRBJ1-5; D not resolved. The V gene's germline CDR1 is MNHEY and CDR2 SVGAGI. The CDR3 is 14 amino acids. This chain's CDR3 is CSSSYSRENQPQHF. The CDR3 DNA reads TGTTCCAGCAGTTACTCAAGAGAGAATCAGCCCCAGCATTTT.

This clonotype was seen many times. This chain uses TRBV29-1 with TRBJ2-7; D gene ambiguous. The length of the CDR3 is 12 residues. Germline CDR1 reads SQVTM; CDR2 reads ANQGSEA. The CDR3 DNA reads as TGCAACTTTCTGGAGACTGGCTACGAGCAGTACTTC. Translated, it gives CNFLETGYEQYF.

This clonotype showed up many times. CDR3 amino acids: CASSDSTSGSTGELFF. As DNA, the CDR3 is TGTGCCAGCAGTGACTCGACTAGCGGGAGCACCGGGGAGCTGTTTTTT. This chain uses TRBV6-4 with TRBJ2-2; 12 bases line up with TRBD2. The CDR3 has 16 residues. Unmatched junction bases numbered 0, after V lost 0 bases and J lost 4 bases. Germline CDR1 reads MRHNA; CDR2 reads SNTAGT.

The genes are TRBV5-8 and TRBJ2-5; either TRBD1 or TRBD2 may supply D (5 bases each). Germline CDR1 SGHTS, CDR2 YDEGEE. The CDR3 loop spans 16 amino acids. Deletions cut 1 base from V and 5 bases from J, with 18 bases between. The chain's CDR3 is CASSLRDQGPWETQYF. The DNA of the CDR3 is TGTGCCAGCAGCTTGAGGGACCAGGGCCCCTGGGAGACCCAGTACTTC.

The CDR3 loop reads CASSYRPIQETQYF. The CDR3 DNA sequence: TGTGCCAGCAGTTACAGACCTATCCAAGAGACCCAGTACTTC. V and J are TRBV6-5 and TRBJ2-5; D remains ambiguous. The CDR3 is 14 amino acids. Trimming shortened V by 2 bases and J by 1 base, and 8 bases separated the two germline ends. Looked up from germline, CDR1 is MNHEY and CDR2 is SVGAGI.

This chain links TRBV11-1 with TRBJ1-3; TRBD1 might be the D (6 bases). The CDR3 contains 16 residues. Per germline, CDR1 SGHAT and CDR2 FQDESV (reference sequence). V lost 7 bases to trimming and J lost 1 base, with 17 bases between them. The CDR3 DNA reads TGTGCCAGCATCTCCGGTGGACAGCCTTCTGGAAACACCATATATTTT. It translates to CASISGGQPSGNTIYF.

The chain recombines TRBV5-6 with TRBJ1-5; maybe TRBD1 (6 bases). Trimming pared 4 bases from V and 6 bases from J, leaving 17 bases between. Germline V gives CDR1 SGHDT, CDR2 YYEEEE. This CDR3 region has 15 residues. Written as DNA, the CDR3 is TGTGCCAGCAGCAGGGGGGCGGGGTCCGGTCAGCCCCAGCATTTT. Translating gives CASSRGAGSGQPQHF.

This clonotype was observed at least ten times. The chain couples TRBV9 to TRBJ2-5; perhaps TRBD2 as D (5 bases). The germline V gene encodes CDR1 SGDLS and CDR2 YYNGEE. The CDR3 has 11 amino acids. Trimming stripped 3 bases from V and 10 bases from J, with 10 bases between. The CDR3 region has the DNA TGTGCCAGCAGCGACCTCGGGGACCAGTACTTC. It translates to CASSDLGDQYF.

In regard to this clonotype: A much bigger clone sits one base away, suggesting this may be a read error. The V gene is TRBV2, the J gene TRBJ2-7; no definite D call. The CDR3 covers 14 residues. In germline, CDR1 is SNHLY, CDR2 FYNNEI. Trimming took 6 bases from V and 4 from J, leaving 16 bases between them. CDR3 nucleotides: TGTGCCAGCAGGGATAGCTCGTCATGGTACGAGCAGTACTTC. Its translation is CASRDSSSWYEQYF.